The clone carrying this T cell receptor beta chain was counted between two and nine times. Its antigen remains unidentified. This entry is derived from a study of T cell responses to AZD1222 COVID-19 vaccine. Regarding the study as a whole: Most donors were white British, females outnumbered males, and clonal diversity was possibly underestimated. Reportedly, close to half of spike-specific TCRs are directed against unmutated variant regions. All repertoire sampling was performed exclusively after the peak T cell response.

Trimming at V came to 3 bases and at J to 1 base, leaving 5 bases not matched to a gene. The CDR3 consists of 15 residues. Germline V gives CDR1 SGHNT, CDR2 YENEEA. Assay: immunoSEQ multiplex PCR; the TCRdb copy retains only in-frame clones and omits some. Here the sample spans under 120,000 clones, more than 85% being singletons. The chain combines TRBV11-3 with TRBJ2-5, with 7 positions matching TRBD2. Sequenced here: peripheral blood, sampled on day 0 of AZD1222 vaccination. The clonotype originates from an adult in good health. The CDR3 nucleotides read TGTGCCAGCAGCTTGGAAAGCGGGGTCCAAGAGACCCAGTACTTC. Protein: CASSLESGVQETQYF. Looking up the rest from reference TRBV11-3 and TRBJ2-5 gives the full variable domain: EAGVVQSPRYKIIEKKQPVAFWCNPISGHNTLYWYLQNLGQGPELLIRYENEEAVDDSQLPKDRFSAERLKGVDSTLKIQPAELGDSAVYLCASSLESGVQETQYFGPGTRLLVL.